The present TCR beta chain was sequenced within a study of radiotherapy plus CTLA-4 blockade in lung cancer. Those with chemo-refractory metastatic non-small-cell lung cancer were treated with focal radiation combined with CTLA-4 blockade using ipilimumab. The assay was immunoSEQ multiplex PCR, and TCRdb's table has in-frame clones only and misses some. The sample consists of tens of thousands of clones, more than 75% of them appearing once. V lost 4 bases, J lost 3 bases, and 5 bases stayed unmatched. Germline V gene sequence: CDR1 WSHSY, CDR2 SAAADI. The CDR3 consists of 14 residues. Study outcomes and limitations: There was expansion of tumor-derived TCR clones in blood after radiotherapy plus ipilimumab. Early clone dynamics of blood T cells, plus interferon-beta, reportedly predicted response best.

With regard to this clone: Its antigen is still unknown.

V usage is TRBV10-2 and J usage is TRBJ2-7, with 8 bases matching TRBD2. Sequenced material: peripheral blood, taken from a patient treated with radiotherapy plus ipilimumab. This clonotype originated in a human donor with non-small cell lung cancer who had a complete response to radiotherapy plus ipilimumab. For the CDR3, the DNA is TGCGCCAGCAGTGCTGCGGGAGGACTCTACGAGCAGTACGTC. It yields the protein CASSAAGGLYEQYV.